Presented here are 26 T cell receptor beta chains from one specimen sequenced in a study of post-analysis software for immune sequencing data. Overall study findings and caveats: Elevated frequency relative to controls characterized several TRBV segments in patients, TRBV5-6, TRBV5-1 and TRBV20-1 among them.

Antigen specificity for these receptors is unknown. Unique molecular identifiers were carried by the TCR beta cDNA libraries. Each CDR3 protein is one row after TCRdb ran MiXCR on the PCR reads. The data contain hundreds of thousands of distinct CDR3 sequences, roughly two fifths of them singletons. Sequenced sample: blood. The receptor source for this set is a girl aged 5-17 years with multiple sclerosis.

This clonotype was picked up a small number of times. The J gene is TRBJ2-3, the V gene TRBV12-3 or TRBV12-4; 9 bases align to TRBD2. The ends lost 6 bases at V and 1 base at J; junction bases unmatched: 5. The CDR3 has 15 residues. This CDR3 reads CASRVSSGGTDTQYF. The DNA for the CDR3 is TGTGCCAGCAGGGTCTCTAGCGGGGGCACAGATACGCAGTATTTT.

This clonotype showed up many times. The V call is TRBV20-1, the J call TRBJ2-7; 9 bases are a match to TRBD2. Germline assignment: CDR1 DFQATT and CDR2 SNEGSKA (reference sequence). J gave up 0 bases and V 0 bases, and 3 bases lay outside the gene matches. The CDR3 consists of 15 residues. CDR3 protein: CSARDPSGVSYEQYF. The CDR3 DNA reads as TGCAGTGCTAGAGATCCTAGCGGGGTCTCCTACGAGCAGTACTTC.

There are a few counts of this clonotype. The V gene is TRBV7-3, the J gene TRBJ2-1; D may be TRBD2 (6 bases). Trimming shortened V by 4 bases and J by 5 bases, and 12 bases separated the two germline ends. This CDR3 has 14 residues. Germline-derived CDR1 and CDR2 are SGHTA and FQGTGA. CDR3 region: CASSSRPGDNEQFF. DNA of the CDR3: TGTGCCAGCAGCTCCCGACCGGGGGACAATGAGCAGTTCTTC. Complete variable domain (other parts from reference TRBV7-3 and TRBJ2-1): GAGVSQTPSNKVTEKGKYVELRCDPISGHTALYWYRQSLGQGPEFLIYFQGTGAADDSGLPNDRFFAVRPEGSVSTLKIQRTERGDSAVYLCASSSRPGDNEQFFGPGTRLTVL.

The V gene is TRBV10-1, the J gene TRBJ2-3; no clear D gene. Germline-derived CDR1 and CDR2 are WNHNN and SYGVQD (reference sequence). The germline V and J ends were trimmed by 2 bases and 10 bases, with 13 bases remaining between them. The CDR3 length is 13 residues. The CDR3 nucleotides are TGCGCCAGCAGTGAGGACCTGGAAGGAGCGCAGTATTTT. Amino acid sequence: CASSEDLEGAQYF.

Only a few counts were recorded for this clonotype. The CDR3, as DNA: TGCAGCGTTGGGGGTCGATACTTCGAGGGGGCTGAAGCTTTCTTT. Translated: CSVGGRYFEGAEAFF. The J gene is TRBJ1-1, the V gene TRBV29-1, with D perhaps matching TRBD1 (6 bases). This CDR3 is 15 amino acids long. With 4 bases removed from V and 6 bases from J, the gap between germline ends came to 21 bases. The germline V gene has CDR1 SQVTM and CDR2 ANQGSEA.

This clonotype was counted many times. V and J are TRBV6-5 and TRBJ2-7, with 10 bases identical to TRBD2. Germline V gene data show CDR1 as MNHEY and CDR2 as SVGAGI. CDR3 size: 15 residues. J was trimmed by 0 bases and V by 4 bases; bases with no gene match: 3. The CDR3 spells CASSSSGGHSYEQYF. As DNA, the CDR3 is TGTGCCAGCAGTTCTAGCGGGGGCCACTCCTACGAGCAGTACTTC.

This clonotype has only a few counts. The genes are TRBV29-1 and TRBJ1-1, with 7 bases aligning to TRBD1. Looked up from germline, CDR1 is SQVTM and CDR2 is ANQGSEA. V gave up 6 bases and J gave up 7 bases; unmatched junction bases: 11. The CDR3 is 13 residues long. CDR3 loop: CSVAVDREIEAFF. The CDR3 nucleotides are TGCAGCGTGGCCGTAGACAGGGAAATTGAAGCTTTCTTT.

Only a few counts were recorded for this clonotype. V and J are TRBV7-3 and TRBJ2-3; TRBD2 aligns across 8 bases. The CDR3 has 15 residues. The trim removed 1 base at V and 5 bases at J, leaving 5 bases unmatched. CDR1 and CDR2 from the germline V gene are SGHTA and FQGTGA. CDR3: CASSLNRGGIDTQYF. CDR3 sequence (DNA): TGTGCCAGCAGCTTAAATCGGGGGGGGATAGATACGCAGTATTTT.

This clonotype was detected only a few times. The chain recombines TRBV5-1 with TRBJ2-7; 12 bases agree with TRBD1. Germline trimming cut 6 bases from V and 6 bases from J; bases unmatched to any gene: 10. The germline V gene has CDR1 SGHRS and CDR2 YFSETQ. This CDR3 has 15 amino acids. The CDR3 DNA reads TGCGCCAGCAAAAATCCGGGACAGGGGGCAAGCGAGCAGTACTTC. Its protein product is CASKNPGQGASEQYF.

This clonotype turned up a few times. V usage is TRBV9 and J usage is TRBJ2-1, with TRBD2 matching over 10 bases. The CDR3 sequence is 16 residues long. CDR1 and CDR2 from the germline V gene are SGDLS and YYNGEE. V shed 3 bases, J shed 8 bases, and the junction held 11 bases outside the gene matches. CDR3 bases: TGTGCCAGCAGCGAGGGACTAGCGCGATCAGGCGATGAGCAGTTCTTC. It yields the protein CASSEGLARSGDEQFF.

Of note for this clonotype: At one end the junction does not follow the germline gene, possibly because of a read error. This rearrangement joins TRBV6-5 to TRBJ2-6; a possible D gene is TRBD1 (7 bases). This CDR3 spans 17 amino acids. Looked up from germline, CDR1 is MNHEY and CDR2 is SVGAGI. CDR3 sequence (DNA): TGTGCCAGCAGTTACCAGACAGGGACTCCTGGGGCCAACGCCCTGACTTTC. Translation gives CASSYQTGTPGANALTF.

The table lists this clonotype with a few counts. The J gene is TRBJ2-1, the V gene TRBV5-6; D is unclear. Trimming pared 1 base from V and 0 bases from J, leaving 8 bases between. CDR3 length: 15 amino acids. Germline lookup yields CDR1 SGHDT and CDR2 YYEEEE. CDR3 DNA sequence: TGTGCCAGCAGCTTGTTTGAGACCTCCTACAATGAGCAGTTCTTC. Translating gives CASSLFETSYNEQFF.

This clonotype was detected only once. This sequence joins TRBV6-8 and TRBJ2-1; the match to TRBD2 covers 9 bases. The trim removed 7 bases at V and 5 bases at J, leaving 9 bases unmatched. The CDR3 consists of 15 residues. The V gene's germline CDR1 is MNHGY and CDR2 SAAAGT. This chain's CDR3 is CASKRRLAGNNEQFF. In nucleotides, the CDR3 is TGTGCCAGCAAACGTCGTCTAGCGGGGAACAATGAGCAGTTCTTC.

This rearrangement joins TRBV20-1 to TRBJ2-1, with TRBD2 identical over 11 bases. The CDR3 extends over 15 amino acids. CDR1 and CDR2 (germline): DFQATT, SNEGSKA (reference sequence). V shed 2 bases, J shed 6 bases, and the junction held 6 bases outside the gene matches. The CDR3 DNA is TGCAGTGCTAGATTGACTAGCGGGAAGGGCAATGAGCAGTTCTTC. Protein product: CSARLTSGKGNEQFF.

The rearrangement joins TRBV5-1 to TRBJ1-2; D gene ambiguous. V lost 4 bases, J lost 4 bases, and 20 bases lay in between. There are 16 residues in the CDR3. From germline, CDR1 is SGHRS and CDR2 YFSETQ. CDR3 protein: CASSPEVARGAYGYTF. CDR3 nucleotides: TGCGCCAGCAGCCCTGAGGTCGCCCGGGGAGCCTATGGCTACACCTTC. The variable domain in full, completed from reference TRBV5-1 and TRBJ1-2, reads KAGVTQTPRYLIKTRGQQVTLSCSPISGHRSVSWYQQTPGQGLQFLFEYFSETQRNKGNFPGRFSGRQFSNSRSEMNVSTLELGDSALYLCASSPEVARGAYGYTFGSGTRLTVV.

For this clonotype: At one of its ends the junction is not consistent with the germline gene, which may arise from a read error. CDR3 amino acids: CASSLLAGADAQYF. CDR3 nucleotide sequence: TGTGCCAGCAGTCTCTTAGCGGGAGCAGATGCGCAGTATTTT. The chain joins TRBV12-3 or TRBV12-4 to TRBJ2-3, with 9 nucleotides matching TRBD2. The CDR3 totals 14 residues.

The rearrangement uses TRBV7-2 and TRBJ2-4, with D perhaps assigned TRBD1 or TRBD2 (7 bases each). The germline V and J ends were trimmed by 5 bases and 7 bases, with 18 bases remaining between them. Germline V gene lookup returns CDR1 SGHTA and CDR2 FQGNSA. This CDR3 spans 15 amino acids. CDR3 region: CASSTQGGLGNIQYF. The DNA of the CDR3 is TGTGCCAGCAGCACTCAGGGGGGGCTCGGGAACATTCAGTACTTC.

This clonotype was recorded only once. A much larger clone lies one base from this, so it may be a read error. CDR3 amino acids: CASSPTSGGMNDEQFF. As DNA, the CDR3 is TGTGCCAGCAGTCCGACTAGCGGGGGTATGAACGATGAGCAGTTCTTC. The rearrangement joins TRBV12-3 or TRBV12-4 to TRBJ2-1; 12 nucleotides align to TRBD2. Trimming took 5 bases from V and 8 from J; bases not matched to a gene: 10. The CDR3 is 16 residues long.

J is TRBJ1-2 and V is TRBV6-5; perhaps TRBD1 as D (6 bases). The CDR3 spans 11 residues. The germline V gene has CDR1 MNHEY and CDR2 SVGAGI. Trimming took off 6 bases at V and 7 bases at J, with 9 bases between the two ends. The CDR3 reads CASSPGAGYTF. CDR3 coding DNA: TGTGCCAGCAGCCCAGGGGCTGGCTACACCTTC.

The rearrangement uses TRBV9 and TRBJ2-3; 8 nucleotides match TRBD2. CDR1 is SGDLS, CDR2 YYNGEE, per germline. V was clipped by 0 bases and J by 3 bases; unmatched bases: 6. This CDR3 spans 16 amino acids. CDR3 bases: TGTGCCAGCAGCGTAGATCCAGCGGGAGCGACAGATACGCAGTATTTT. Residues: CASSVDPAGATDTQYF. Drawing the rest from reference TRBV9 and TRBJ2-3, the complete variable domain is DSGVTQTPKHLITATGQRVTLRCSPRSGDLSVYWYQQSLDQGLQFLIQYYNGEERAKGNILERFSAQQFPDLHSELNLSSLELGDSALYFCASSVDPAGATDTQYFGPGTRLTVL.

The V call is TRBV28, the J call TRBJ2-2; 9 positions agree with TRBD2. CDR3 length: 16 amino acids. Germline V gene lookup returns CDR1 MDHEN and CDR2 SYDVKM. The V gene end was trimmed by 8 bases and the J gene end by 0 bases; junction bases not matched to a gene: 7. In DNA form, the CDR3 reads TGTGCCAGCGAAGATAGCGGGGGTTCGAACACCGGGGAGCTGTTTTTT. Translation: CASEDSGGSNTGELFF.

CDR3 residues: CASSLAPSGGNTGELFF. The CDR3 DNA reads TGTGCCAGCAGCTTAGCGCCCAGCGGGGGGAACACCGGGGAGCTGTTTTTT. The gene calls are TRBV7-2 and TRBJ2-2; 8 positions agree with TRBD2. Germline values: CDR1 SGHTA, CDR2 FQGNSA. The J segment lost 1 base and the V segment lost 0 bases, leaving 4 bases of the junction unmatched. There are 17 residues in the CDR3.

The J gene is TRBJ1-2, the V gene TRBV27; TRBD1 might be the D (6 bases). From germline, CDR1 is MNHEY and CDR2 SMNVEV (reference sequence). The CDR3 has 16 residues. Trimming cost V 4 bases and J 8 bases, with 23 bases left between them. CDR3 nucleotide sequence: TGTGCCAGCAGTTCCAAACAGGGTAGGGTGAGCATGGGCTACACCTTC. Residues: CASSSKQGRVSMGYTF.

In its sample, this clonotype was seen once. CDR3 in DNA: TGCAGTGCTAGAGGTACTAGCGGGACAAAAAATGAGCAGTTCTTC. It encodes CSARGTSGTKNEQFF. The V call is TRBV20-1, the J call TRBJ2-1, with 10 bases that match TRBD2. This CDR3 region has 15 residues. CDR1 DFQATT and CDR2 SNEGSKA come from the germline V gene (reference sequence). Trimming cost V 1 base and J 7 bases; bases outside gene matches: 7.

For this clonotype: One junction end does not reproduce the germline sequence, and a read error may be involved. The V call is TRBV7-3, the J call TRBJ2-6; D gene ambiguous. Germline CDR1 reads SGHTA; CDR2 reads FQGTGA. This CDR3 has 13 amino acids. The CDR3 reads CTSSPSGANVLTF. In DNA, the CDR3 is TGTACCAGCAGCCCCTCGGGGGCCAACGTCCTGACTTTC.

The chain combines TRBV20-1 with TRBJ2-3; 11 bases are shared with TRBD2. CDR1 is DFQATT and CDR2 is SNEGSKA in the germline V gene (reference sequence). J gave up 5 bases and V 4 bases, and 8 bases lay outside the gene matches. CDR3 size: 15 residues. DNA for the CDR3: TGCAGTGCTACTCCGACTAGCGGGGAGGTAGATACGCAGTATTTT. This gives the protein CSATPTSGEVDTQYF.